Following are 18 T cell receptor beta chains from one sample sequenced in a study of blood T cell repertoires in COVID-19. Profiled with immunoSEQ multiplex PCR; TCRdb holds only in-frame clones, not every one. Altogether about 190,000 clones are present, about four fifths being singletons, with the ten largest covering roughly 4.6%. The sample comprised peripheral blood. The receptors were gathered from a woman aged 70-85 years with active or convalescent COVID-19.

This rearrangement joins TRBV6-6 to TRBJ1-2, with 7 nucleotides matching TRBD1. Germline V gene lookup returns CDR1 MNHNY and CDR2 SVGAGI (reference sequence). The CDR3 runs to 16 residues. V trimming: 0 bases; J trimming: 1 base; junction bases outside the gene matches: 5. Here the CDR3 reads CASSYSPRDSNYGYTF. DNA for the CDR3: TGTGCCAGCAGTTACTCTCCCCGGGACAGTAACTATGGCTACACCTTC.

The V gene is TRBV29-1, the J gene TRBJ2-3, with D perhaps matching TRBD1 (6 bases). The V and J ends lost 4 bases and 0 bases respectively, with 11 bases between them. Germline V gene data show CDR1 as SQVTM and CDR2 as ANQGSEA. The CDR3 spans 14 residues. Written as DNA, the CDR3 is TGCAGCGTTGCAACAGGGAAAAGCACAGATACGCAGTATTTT. Encoded protein: CSVATGKSTDTQYF.

This rearrangement joins TRBV14 to TRBJ2-1, with a tentative D call TRBD1 (5 bases). Germline CDR1 reads SGHDN; CDR2 reads FVKESK. This CDR3 has 15 amino acids. The V and J ends lost 4 bases and 4 bases respectively, with 14 bases between them. In nucleotides, the CDR3 is TGTGCCAGCAGCCCAGGGCGGAGAAGATACAATGAGCAGTTCTTC. The encoded protein is CASSPGRRRYNEQFF.

The gene calls are TRBV6-5 and TRBJ2-3; D is unclear. The CDR3 is made up of 13 amino acids. V was shortened by 7 bases and J by 1 base, with 9 bases between the two germline ends. CDR1 MNHEY and CDR2 SVGAGI come from the germline V gene. As DNA, the CDR3 is TGTGCCAGCACGGCACGGGGCACAGATACGCAGTATTTT. Protein product: CASTARGTDTQYF.

The V and J genes are TRBV5-1 and TRBJ1-6, with TRBD1 matching 8 bases. Unmatched junction bases numbered 7, after V lost 4 bases and J lost 7 bases. Germline V gene sequence: CDR1 SGHRS, CDR2 YFSETQ. This CDR3 comprises 15 residues. Here the CDR3 reads CASSQTGVNNSPLHF. The CDR3 DNA is TGCGCCAGCAGCCAGACAGGGGTAAACAATTCACCCCTCCACTTT.

The chain recombines TRBV5-1 with TRBJ1-2; D possibly corresponds to TRBD1 (5 bases). The CDR3 covers 13 residues. Germline CDR1 SGHRS, CDR2 YFSETQ. The V gene lost 0 bases and the J gene lost 8 bases, with 11 bases spanning the gap. The CDR3 region has the DNA TGCGCCAGCAGCTTGGATAGGGGCTGGGGCTACACCTTC. Its translation: CASSLDRGWGYTF.

Only a few counts were recorded for this clone. The chain combines TRBV27 with TRBJ2-1, with 8 bases identical to TRBD2. Losses at the gene ends were 2 bases for V and 5 bases for J; bases not matched to a gene: 8. Germline-derived CDR1 and CDR2 are MNHEY and SMNVEV (reference sequence). This CDR3 is built from 16 residues. The CDR3 DNA follows: TGTGCCAGCAGTTTAGGGTCGACTAGCGTAAACAATGAGCAGTTCTTC. It codes for CASSLGSTSVNNEQFF.

The chain uses TRBV13 and TRBJ1-4; D call uncertain. Per germline, CDR1 PRHDT and CDR2 FYEKMQ (reference sequence). This CDR3 is built from 14 residues. The V end was cut by 0 bases, the J end by 7 bases, with 9 bases between. For the CDR3, the DNA is TGTGCCAGCAGCTTAGGACGGGGTTTTGAAAAACTGTTTTTT. Protein sequence: CASSLGRGFEKLFF.

The chain employs TRBV7-9 and TRBJ2-7; 13 bases are shared with TRBD2. V shed 4 bases, J shed 0 bases, and the junction held 3 bases outside the gene matches. CDR3 length: 16 amino acids. CDR1 is SEHNR and CDR2 is FQNEAQ in the germline V gene (reference sequence). The CDR3 loop reads CASSSGTSGNSYEQYF. In nucleotides, the CDR3 is TGTGCCAGCAGCTCGGGGACTAGCGGGAACTCCTACGAGCAGTACTTC.

The V call is TRBV11-2, the J call TRBJ1-6, with D maybe TRBD1 (6 bases). Germline CDR1 is SGHAT and CDR2 is FQNNGV. V was pared by 1 base and J by 9 bases, with 13 bases between. The CDR3 consists of 15 residues. CDR3 protein: CASSLVGRGSSPLHF. The CDR3 bases are TGTGCCAGCAGCTTAGTAGGCAGGGGTAGTTCACCCCTCCACTTT.

This clone was picked up one time. The V call is TRBV18, the J call TRBJ1-4; 9 bases match TRBD1. The CDR3 has 13 residues. After removal of 8 bases from V and 8 bases from J, the junction contained 6 bases not matched to a gene. Germline CDR1 is KGHSH and CDR2 is LQKENI. The CDR3 spells CASPGQGNEKLFF. The CDR3 nucleotides are TGTGCCAGCCCGGGACAGGGTAACGAAAAACTGTTTTTT.

The chain couples TRBV5-1 to TRBJ2-7; a weak D match, TRBD1 (7 bases). Germline V gene data show CDR1 as SGHRS and CDR2 as YFSETQ. V was shortened by 4 bases and J by 3 bases, with 17 bases between the two germline ends. This CDR3 contains 15 residues. The CDR3 reads CASSRGTVPIYEQYF. CDR3 sequence (DNA): TGCGCCAGCAGCCGGGGGACAGTCCCGATCTACGAGCAGTACTTC. Looking up the rest from reference TRBV5-1 and TRBJ2-7 gives the full variable domain: KAGVTQTPRYLIKTRGQQVTLSCSPISGHRSVSWYQQTPGQGLQFLFEYFSETQRNKGNFPGRFSGRQFSNSRSEMNVSTLELGDSALYLCASSRGTVPIYEQYFGPGTRLTVT.

This clone has a single count. The rearrangement joins TRBV7-9 to TRBJ2-7, with D possibly TRBD2 on 5 matching bases. With 1 base removed from V and 3 bases from J, the gap between germline ends came to 10 bases. The V gene's germline CDR1 is SEHNR and CDR2 FQNEAQ (reference sequence). This CDR3 has 14 amino acids. The CDR3 nucleotides are TGTGCCAGCAGCTTAGACCCCGCGGGCTACGAGCAGTACTTC. It encodes CASSLDPAGYEQYF.

V and J are TRBV2 and TRBJ2-7; 7 positions agree with TRBD2. Germline values: CDR1 SNHLY, CDR2 FYNNEI. The CDR3 has 15 amino acids. The trim removed 3 bases at V and 3 bases at J, leaving 8 bases unmatched. The CDR3: CASSERVSGYYEQYF. The CDR3 DNA follows: TGTGCCAGCAGTGAGAGGGTTAGCGGGTACTACGAGCAGTACTTC.

The chain carries TRBV27 and TRBJ1-2; D is ambiguous. There are 13 residues in the CDR3. Trimming cost V 3 bases and J 3 bases, with 8 bases left between them. CDR1 and CDR2 from the germline V gene are MNHEY and SMNVEV (reference sequence). Here the CDR3 DNA reads TGTGCCAGCAGTTTTAGTCAGGACTATGGCTACACCTTC. This translates into CASSFSQDYGYTF.

The CDR3 sequence is CASSKVPPYRGLADTQYF. The CDR3 DNA follows: TGTGCCAGCAGCAAAGTCCCCCCATACAGGGGGTTAGCAGATACGCAGTATTTT. This rearrangement joins TRBV21-1 to TRBJ2-3; the DNA was not used to check the table's D call, TRBD1. TRBV21-1 corresponds to a pseudogene. The CDR3 is 18 residues long.

This chain connects TRBV7-2 to TRBJ2-7, with TRBD2 identical over 8 bases. CDR3 size: 16 residues. The V and J ends lost 1 base and 2 bases, in that order; junction bases with no gene match: 7. The germline V gene encodes CDR1 SGHTA and CDR2 FQGNSA. The CDR3 region is CASSLVGGREAYEQYF. DNA of the CDR3: TGTGCCAGCAGCTTAGTTGGGGGGCGGGAGGCCTACGAGCAGTACTTC.

The V and J genes are TRBV9 and TRBJ1-2; D remains ambiguous. The V end lost 2 bases, the J end lost 8 bases, and 19 bases lay between the germline ends. The CDR3 loop spans 15 amino acids. From germline, CDR1 is SGDLS and CDR2 YYNGEE. The CDR3 region is CASSVVGPGMTGYTF. The DNA of the CDR3 is TGTGCCAGCAGCGTGGTAGGGCCCGGGATGACCGGCTACACCTTC.